This T cell receptor (beta chain) was sequenced during a study of blood T cell repertoires in COVID-19. As for the study in general: Acute and convalescent COVID-19 samples came from the United States, Italy and Spain. Sample material is recorded as cDNA or gDNA derived from T cells, B-cell-depleted T cells, or PBMCs.

Deletions cut 5 bases from V and 2 bases from J, with 15 bases between. This CDR3 has 15 amino acids. The germline CDR1 and CDR2 sequences are MNHEY and SVGAGI. Using immunoSEQ multiplex PCR, the repertoire was profiled, and TCRdb retains in-frame clones only, with some absent. There are roughly 480,000 clones in the sample; roughly nine tenths occur only once, and approximately 0.9% lies in the top ten. Seattle patients were enrolled during active infection and followed longitudinally. This clone came up a few times. Material for sequencing was peripheral blood. This clonotype was obtained from a man younger than 30 with COVID-19, enrolled during active disease. V gene TRBV6-5 combines with J gene TRBJ1-1; unclear D gene. CDR3 protein: CASSITQQPNTEAFF. The CDR3 region has the DNA TGTGCCAGCAGTATTACTCAACAGCCCAACACTGAAGCTTTCTTT.